The 26 T cell receptor beta chains listed next were all sequenced from one sample in a study of cytomegalovirus exposure and HLA in healthy donors. The PCR contained 60 Vbeta and 13 Jbeta primers. Sequencing used immunoSEQ multiplex PCR; TCRdb keeps in-frame clones, though not all of them. The table lists under 35,000 clones, more than 60% of them singletons. Sequencing was performed on PBMCs. The origin of the receptors is a man aged 45-65 years in good health and CMV-seropositive.

A note on this clone: At one of its ends the junction is not consistent with the germline gene, which may arise from a read error. The J gene is TRBJ2-3, the V gene TRBV7-7; D is unclear. The CDR3 loop spans 13 amino acids. Germline V gene sequence: CDR1 SSHAT, CDR2 FNYEAQ (reference sequence). CDR3 coding DNA: TGTGCTAGCAGCTTCTCAGGCTTGGATACGCAGTATTTT. Amino acids: CASSFSGLDTQYF.

V usage is TRBV6-1 and J usage is TRBJ2-7, with 7 bases that match TRBD1. Germline CDR1 reads MNHNS; CDR2 reads SASEGT. The trim removed 1 base at V and 6 bases at J, leaving 12 bases unmatched. This CDR3 comprises 16 residues. Here the CDR3 DNA reads TGTGCCAGCAGTGAAGATTCAGGGGGTGGAATTTCCGAGCAGTACTTC. Encoded protein: CASSEDSGGGISEQYF.

Worth noting for this clone: Different DNA sequences within this sample yield the same CDR3. Here the CDR3 reads CASSYSQGNQPQHF. Here the CDR3 DNA reads TGTGCCAGCAGTTACTCACAGGGGAATCAGCCCCAGCATTTT. The J gene is TRBJ1-5, the V gene TRBV6-5; 7 bases match TRBD1. Germline V CDR1 and CDR2: MNHEY, SVGAGI. V trimming: 0 bases; J trimming: 4 bases; junction bases outside the gene matches: 0. The CDR3 is 14 residues long.

This clone has just a few counts. The gene calls are TRBV11-2 and TRBJ1-4, with D possibly being TRBD1 (6 bases). The V gene lost 4 bases and the J gene lost 10 bases, with 13 bases spanning the gap. Germline CDR1 and CDR2: SGHAT and FQNNGV. The CDR3 is 13 amino acids. The CDR3 reads CASSSWGGIKLFF. The DNA for the CDR3 is TGTGCCAGCAGCTCGTGGGGGGGCATAAAACTGTTTTTT. The entire variable domain, with the rest obtained from reference TRBV11-2 and TRBJ1-4, is as follows: EAGVAQSPRYKIIEKRQSVAFWCNPISGHATLYWYQQILGQGPKLLIQFQNNGVVDDSQLPKDRFSAERLKGVDSTLKIQPAKLEDSAVYLCASSSWGGIKLFFGSGTQLSVL.

This clone has only a few counts. The chain couples TRBV4-2 to TRBJ1-5, with a possible D match to TRBD1 (6 bases). The V end was cut by 1 base, the J end by 4 bases, with 11 bases between. CDR3 size: 15 residues. Germline V gene sequence: CDR1 LGHNA, CDR2 YNFKEQ. Here the CDR3 DNA reads TGTGCCAGCAGCCAAGGGGACAACGGAAATCAGCCCCAGCATTTT. It yields the protein CASSQGDNGNQPQHF.

The chain carries TRBV30 and TRBJ1-2, with D uncertain. This CDR3 contains 14 residues. V lost 0 bases to trimming and J lost 4 bases, with 12 bases between them. Germline loops: CDR1 GTSNPN, CDR2 SVGIG (reference sequence). The CDR3 is CAWSVPGSGYGYTF. The CDR3 DNA follows: TGTGCCTGGAGTGTACCCGGCTCGGGCTATGGCTACACCTTC.

This sequence joins TRBV30 and TRBJ1-2, with D hard to call. Trimming removed 2 bases at V and 7 bases at J, with 11 bases between. Germline loops: CDR1 GTSNPN, CDR2 SVGIG (reference sequence). The CDR3 covers 12 residues. Written as DNA, the CDR3 is TGTGCCTGGAGTCCTGGCCCCGTTGGCTACACCTTC. Residues: CAWSPGPVGYTF.

The chain links TRBV28 to TRBJ2-5; maybe TRBD2 (7 bases). Trimming pared 6 bases from V and 5 bases from J, leaving 19 bases between. The CDR3 is made up of 15 amino acids. The germline gives CDR1 MDHEN, CDR2 SYDVKM. CDR3 residues: CASRKWGAGDETQYF. In DNA, the CDR3 is TGTGCCAGCAGAAAATGGGGGGCGGGAGATGAGACCCAGTACTTC.

The chain couples TRBV25-1 to TRBJ2-1; perhaps TRBD1 as D (6 bases). Trimming pared 7 bases from V and 8 bases from J, leaving 15 bases between. This CDR3 region has 13 residues. Germline V gene data show CDR1 as MGHDK and CDR2 as SYGVNS. The CDR3 region has the DNA TGTGCCAGCAAGAAGGGGGTGTGGGATGAGCAGTTCTTC. The encoded protein is CASKKGVWDEQFF.

The chain carries TRBV6-5 and TRBJ1-1, with D maybe TRBD1 (6 bases). V lost 7 bases and J 0 bases, leaving 12 bases between the germline ends. Germline V gene sequence: CDR1 MNHEY, CDR2 SVGAGI. The CDR3 is 14 amino acids. CDR3 in DNA: TGTGCCAGCAACAGGGTTGGAATGAACACTGAAGCTTTCTTT. Its protein product is CASNRVGMNTEAFF.

The chain employs TRBV9 and TRBJ2-3, with D maybe TRBD2 (6 bases). CDR1 and CDR2 from the germline V gene are SGDLS and YYNGEE. The CDR3 spans 15 residues. V dropped 2 bases and J dropped 1 base, with 11 bases sitting between them. In DNA form, the CDR3 reads TGTGCCAGCAGCGTGGGAGGTGGGGGCACAGATACGCAGTATTTT. Protein: CASSVGGGGTDTQYF.

The chain uses TRBV30 and TRBJ1-5; D not certain. Germline V gives CDR1 GTSNPN, CDR2 SVGIG (reference sequence). The ends were cut back, 2 bases at V and 2 bases at J, with 7 bases in the middle. CDR3 size: 13 residues. CDR3: CAWSRPGNQPQHF. Here the CDR3 DNA reads TGTGCCTGGAGTCGCCCGGGCAATCAGCCCCAGCATTTT.

This rearrangement joins TRBV5-6 to TRBJ2-5; TRBD2 is a possible D gene (7 bases). The germline V and J ends were trimmed by 7 bases and 8 bases, with 21 bases remaining between them. The CDR3 sequence is 14 residues long. In germline, CDR1 is SGHDT, CDR2 YYEEEE. CDR3 sequence reads: CASGSGGGQYTQYF. In DNA, the CDR3 is TGTGCCAGCGGTTCGGGGGGCGGCCAATACACCCAGTACTTC.

This clone was observed a few times. CDR3 DNA sequence: TGTGCCAGCAGCCCGACAGGGGTCTACGAGCAGTACTTC. Translation gives CASSPTGVYEQYF. The chain uses TRBV27 and TRBJ2-7; 8 bases match TRBD1. CDR3 length: 13 residues. V shed 6 bases, J shed 3 bases, and the junction held 4 bases outside the gene matches. Germline V gene data show CDR1 as MNHEY and CDR2 as SMNVEV (reference sequence).

The V and J genes are TRBV6-5 and TRBJ2-1; 9 bases map to TRBD1. V lost 7 bases to trimming and J lost 4 bases; unmatched junction nucleotides: 2. Germline-derived CDR1 and CDR2 are MNHEY and SVGAGI. The CDR3 spans 13 residues. In DNA, the CDR3 is TGTGCCAGCACCGGGACAGGGTACAATGAGCAGTTCTTC. Its protein is CASTGTGYNEQFF.

This clone was detected a few times. This chain links TRBV19 with TRBJ2-6; no clear D. Germline lookup yields CDR1 LNHDA and CDR2 SQIVND (reference sequence). Between the trimmed V and J ends, which lost 3 bases and 6 bases, there was a span of 12 bases. The CDR3 is 15 residues long. CDR3 loop: CASSIIPGSANVLTF. In DNA form, the CDR3 reads TGTGCCAGTAGTATTATCCCGGGTTCGGCCAACGTCCTGACTTTC.

This chain connects TRBV6-1 to TRBJ2-1, with 9 bases that match TRBD2. Trimming removed 6 bases from V and 9 bases from J; junction bases left unmatched: 9. The CDR3 loop spans 14 amino acids. CDR1 MNHNS and CDR2 SASEGT come from the germline V gene. The CDR3 bases are TGTGCCAGCAGGATAGCGGGAGCGTTGGGTGAGCAGTTCTTC. Its translation is CASRIAGALGEQFF.

The J gene is TRBJ1-1, the V gene TRBV5-4, with D possibly being TRBD1 (5 bases). The ends were cut back, 3 bases at V and 0 bases at J, with 15 bases in the middle. There are 16 residues in the CDR3. CDR1 SGHNT and CDR2 YYREEE come from the germline V gene (reference sequence). CDR3 protein: CASSSSATAMNTEAFF. The CDR3 DNA is TGTGCCAGCAGCTCCTCGGCGACAGCTATGAACACTGAAGCTTTCTTT.

V is TRBV7-9 and J is TRBJ2-7; TRBD1 matches at 8 bases. The CDR3 spans 14 residues. J was trimmed by 3 bases and V by 5 bases; bases with no gene match: 6. Germline V gene data show CDR1 as SEHNR and CDR2 as FQNEAQ (reference sequence). The CDR3 region is CASSPRQGLYEQYF. CDR3 in DNA: TGTGCCAGCAGCCCACGACAGGGGCTCTACGAGCAGTACTTC.

This clone has just a few counts. The chain links TRBV7-2 to TRBJ2-5; D might be TRBD2 (5 bases). The CDR3 totals 15 residues. V gave up 2 bases and J gave up 1 base, with 11 bases separating them. The germline gives CDR1 SGHTA, CDR2 FQGNSA. The CDR3, as DNA: TGTGCCAGCAGCTTACAAGCTAGCCGCCAAGAGACCCAGTACTTC. Encoded protein: CASSLQASRQETQYF.

This chain connects TRBV7-3 to TRBJ2-3; maybe TRBD2 (5 bases). The CDR3 runs 13 residues. Trimming cost V 5 bases and J 9 bases, with 15 bases left between them. Germline V gene data show CDR1 as SGHTA and CDR2 as FQGTGA. CDR3 amino acids: CASSTARGRTQYF. In DNA, the CDR3 is TGTGCCAGCAGCACCGCCCGGGGAAGGACGCAGTATTTT.

The rearrangement joins TRBV7-8 to TRBJ1-1; 7 bases line up with TRBD1. Germline CDR1 reads SGHVS; CDR2 reads FQNEAQ. This CDR3 region has 14 residues. The ends lost 5 bases at V and 5 bases at J; junction bases unmatched: 8. CDR3 protein: CASSTRQGGTEAFF. The CDR3 DNA is TGTGCCAGCAGCACGAGACAGGGTGGGACTGAAGCTTTCTTT.

This sequence joins TRBV29-1 and TRBJ1-2; no definite D call. This CDR3 comprises 11 residues. The V end lost 4 bases, the J end lost 1 base, and 4 bases lay between the germline ends. Germline-derived CDR1 and CDR2 are SQVTM and ANQGSEA. The CDR3 is CSVGGNYGYTF. The CDR3 nucleotides read TGCAGCGTTGGAGGTAACTATGGCTACACCTTC.

This clone was detected a few times. The chain is built from TRBV4-1 and TRBJ2-7; D is possibly TRBD1 (7 bases). Germline lookup yields CDR1 MGHRA and CDR2 YSYEKL. CDR3 size: 13 residues. Trimming removed 5 bases at V and 6 bases at J, with 14 bases between. The CDR3 region is CASSSPQGGEQYF. CDR3 in DNA: TGCGCCAGCAGCTCCCCGCAGGGGGGCGAGCAGTACTTC.

The rearrangement joins TRBV6-5 to TRBJ2-3; 7 bases map to TRBD1. Germline-derived CDR1 and CDR2 are MNHEY and SVGAGI. CDR3 length equals 15 residues. The J segment lost 2 bases and the V segment lost 6 bases, leaving 8 bases of the junction unmatched. This chain's CDR3 is CASSDTGAYTDTQYF. DNA of the CDR3: TGTGCCAGCAGCGATACAGGGGCATACACAGATACGCAGTATTTT.

V is TRBV7-2 and J is TRBJ2-7; D ambiguous. CDR1 SGHTA and CDR2 FQGNSA come from the germline V gene. V gave up 1 base and J gave up 2 bases, with 6 bases separating them. This CDR3 region has 13 residues. The DNA of the CDR3 is TGTGCCAGCAGCTTAGACAGTACCTACGAGCAGTACTTC. Protein sequence: CASSLDSTYEQYF.